This T cell receptor beta chain was captured by sequencing in a study of CD8+ T cells in alopecia areata. Extracted RNA was reverse transcribed into cDNA, the sequencing template. Repertoires were generated with immunoSEQ multiplex PCR, while TCRdb's copy carries only in-frame clones and drops some. Seen here are more than 100,000 clones, around 59% observed once, and the top ten hold 8.8%. It was from PBMCs that CD4+ and CD8+ T cells were sorted. The ends were cut back, 2 bases at V and 5 bases at J, with 19 bases in the middle. Germline CDR1 reads MNHEY; CDR2 reads SMNVEV (reference sequence). The CDR3 spans 17 residues.

This TCR derives from a human donor in good health. The sample taken for sequencing was CD4+ T cells sorted from blood. The chain uses TRBV27 and TRBJ2-4, with a possible D match to TRBD2 (7 bases). CDR3 sequence (DNA): TGTGCCAGCAGTTTACGCCCCGGGGGCGCGGGAGAAAACATTCAGTACTTC. Translating gives CASSLRPGGAGENIQYF.